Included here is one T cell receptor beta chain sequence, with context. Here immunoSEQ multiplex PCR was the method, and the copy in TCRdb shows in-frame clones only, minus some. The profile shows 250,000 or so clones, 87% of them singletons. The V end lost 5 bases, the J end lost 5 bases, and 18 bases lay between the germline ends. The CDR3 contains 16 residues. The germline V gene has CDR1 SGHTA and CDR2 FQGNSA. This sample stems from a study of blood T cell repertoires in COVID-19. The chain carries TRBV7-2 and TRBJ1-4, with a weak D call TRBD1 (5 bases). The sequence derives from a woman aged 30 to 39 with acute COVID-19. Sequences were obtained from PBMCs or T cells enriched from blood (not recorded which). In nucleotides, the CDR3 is TGTGCCAGCAGCCTATCGGCCGGGGGAGGGAATGAAAAACTGTTTTTT. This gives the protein CASSLSAGGGNEKLFF. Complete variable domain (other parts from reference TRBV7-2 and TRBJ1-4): GAGVSQSPSNKVTEKGKDVELRCDPISGHTALYWYRQSLGQGLEFLIYFQGNSAPDKSGLPSDRFSAERTGGSVSTLTIQRTQQEDSAVYLCASSLSAGGGNEKLFFGSGTQLSVL.